A single sample gave rise to the 17 T cell receptor beta chains below, sequenced in a study of blood T cell repertoires in COVID-19. Measured with immunoSEQ multiplex PCR; TCRdb has only the in-frame clones, and not every one. The table shows about 260,000 clones, with 75% to 90% occurring only once. Sequencing used peripheral blood. These receptors all come from a man aged 60 to 75 who had recovered from COVID-19.

This clone was seen only a few times. The J gene is TRBJ1-5, the V gene TRBV7-9, with D tentatively TRBD1 (6 bases). CDR3 length: 13 amino acids. Germline values: CDR1 SEHNR, CDR2 FQNEAQ (reference sequence). Deletions cut 5 bases from V and 7 bases from J, with 12 bases between. CDR3 nucleotide sequence: TGTGCCAGCAGCGAGACAGGTTTCCAGCCCCAGCATTTT. Translation: CASSETGFQPQHF. Full variable domain (rest looked up from reference TRBV7-9 and TRBJ1-5): DTGVSQNPRHKITKRGQNVTFRCDPISEHNRLYWYRQTLGQGPEFLTYFQNEAQLEKSRLLSDRFSAERPKGSFSTLEIQRTEQGDSAMYLCASSETGFQPQHFGDGTRLSIL.

The chain has TRBV6-5 and TRBJ1-1; no clear D gene. The CDR3 sequence is 14 residues long. With 8 bases removed from V and 4 bases from J, the gap between germline ends came to 17 bases. Germline loops: CDR1 MNHEY, CDR2 SVGAGI. The CDR3 sequence: CASLIGGRVTEAFF. The CDR3 DNA sequence: TGTGCCAGCCTCATCGGAGGGAGGGTCACTGAAGCTTTCTTT.

This rearrangement joins TRBV11-3 to TRBJ2-2, with a weak D call TRBD2 (6 bases). Germline V gives CDR1 SGHNT, CDR2 YENEEA. This CDR3 is 18 amino acids long. The V gene lost 3 bases and the J gene lost 3 bases, with 20 bases spanning the gap. The CDR3 sequence: CASSLGTALARDTGELFF. DNA of the CDR3: TGTGCCAGCAGCTTGGGTACCGCACTAGCTAGGGACACCGGGGAGCTGTTTTTT.

V and J are TRBV5-6 and TRBJ2-3; possible D gene TRBD1, 6 bases. Germline CDR1 is SGHDT and CDR2 is YYEEEE. The CDR3 consists of 13 residues. The V end was cut by 2 bases, the J end by 4 bases, with 8 bases between. CDR3 amino acids: CASSLGGADTQYF. The CDR3, as DNA: TGTGCCAGCAGCTTAGGGGGTGCAGATACGCAGTATTTT. Variable domain in full (rest from reference TRBV5-6 and TRBJ2-3): DAGVTQSPTHLIKTRGQQVTLRCSPKSGHDTVSWYQQALGQGPQFIFQYYEEEERQRGNFPDRFSGHQFPNYSSELNVNALLLGDSALYLCASSLGGADTQYFGPGTRLTVL.

J is TRBJ1-6 and V is TRBV7-2; 11 nucleotides match TRBD1. The CDR3 sequence is 14 residues long. The germline V gene has CDR1 SGHTA and CDR2 FQGNSA. The trim removed 8 bases at V and 14 bases at J, leaving 11 bases unmatched. CDR3 sequence reads: CASHQSLGQGALHF. CDR3 nucleotide sequence: TGTGCCAGCCACCAGTCCCTGGGACAGGGGGCCCTCCACTTT.

The rearrangement links TRBV5-1 to TRBJ2-3, with a tentative D call TRBD2 (6 bases). V was trimmed by 5 bases and J by 0 bases, leaving 10 bases between them. Germline CDR1 SGHRS, CDR2 YFSETQ. The CDR3 consists of 14 residues. The DNA for the CDR3 is TGCGCCAGCAGTCTCGGGAGTAGCACAGATACGCAGTATTTT. Encoded protein: CASSLGSSTDTQYF.

The V and J genes are TRBV29-1 and TRBJ2-1, with 8 bases aligning to TRBD2. J was trimmed by 10 bases and V by 1 base; bases with no gene match: 12. The CDR3 is 15 residues long. In germline, CDR1 is SQVTM, CDR2 ANQGSEA. The CDR3 is CSVEASGTRLNEQFF. CDR3 DNA: TGCAGCGTTGAAGCTTCCGGGACTAGACTAAACGAGCAGTTCTTC.

The chain links TRBV5-1 to TRBJ1-2; 8 bases fit TRBD1. The CDR3 has 13 amino acids. V shed 4 bases, J shed 8 bases, and the junction held 7 bases outside the gene matches. CDR1 SGHRS and CDR2 YFSETQ come from the germline V gene. As DNA, the CDR3 is TGCGCCAGCAGCCCGACAGGGGTAGAGGGCTACACCTTC. Its protein is CASSPTGVEGYTF.

The J gene is TRBJ2-1, the V gene TRBV2, with TRBD2 matching over 12 bases. Per germline, CDR1 SNHLY and CDR2 FYNNEI. This CDR3 region has 18 residues. J was trimmed by 2 bases and V by 8 bases; bases with no gene match: 13. The CDR3 loop is CASAGRTSGNIAYNEQFF. DNA for the CDR3: TGTGCCAGCGCAGGGCGGACTAGCGGGAATATAGCCTACAATGAGCAGTTCTTC.

The chain employs TRBV19 and TRBJ2-5, with D perhaps TRBD1 (5 bases). With 3 bases removed from V and 2 bases from J, the gap between germline ends came to 7 bases. Germline V gene lookup returns CDR1 LNHDA and CDR2 SQIVND (reference sequence). This CDR3 region has 13 residues. The CDR3 nucleotides read TGTGCCAGTAGTATCGCAGGGCAAGAGACCCAGTACTTC. Its protein product is CASSIAGQETQYF.

This clone is categorized as medium-sized. The chain joins TRBV19 to TRBJ1-1; TRBD1 is a possible D gene (5 bases). V was shortened by 4 bases and J by 6 bases, with 6 bases between the two germline ends. Looked up from germline, CDR1 is LNHDA and CDR2 is SQIVND (reference sequence). CDR3 length: 11 residues. The CDR3 loop is CASSTQAEAFF. In DNA form, the CDR3 reads TGTGCCAGTAGTACACAGGCTGAAGCTTTCTTT.

This CDR3 is CASSQVSGVLQETQYF. The CDR3 DNA reads TGTGCCAGCAGCCAAGTCTCGGGGGTACTTCAAGAGACCCAGTACTTC. This chain joins TRBV14 and TRBJ2-5, with TRBD2 as a possible D gene (6 bases). CDR3 length: 16 residues. V lost 1 base and J 2 bases, leaving 14 bases between the germline ends. The germline gives CDR1 SGHDN, CDR2 FVKESK.

The chain uses TRBV7-2 and TRBJ2-1; TRBD2 matches at 8 bases. The CDR3 covers 16 residues. CDR1 and CDR2 from the germline V gene are SGHTA and FQGNSA. Germline trimming cut 2 bases from V and 8 bases from J; bases unmatched to any gene: 11. Here the CDR3 reads CASSLTGGTSIYEQFF. In DNA form, the CDR3 reads TGTGCCAGCAGCTTAACGGGAGGGACTAGTATCTATGAGCAGTTCTTC.

This clone was observed once. The chain joins TRBV19 to TRBJ2-6; D is unclear. Trimming took off 7 bases at V and 2 bases at J, with 12 bases between the two ends. CDR1 LNHDA and CDR2 SQIVND come from the germline V gene (reference sequence). This CDR3 has 15 amino acids. The CDR3 DNA sequence: TGTGCCAGTACCCCGGGTGTCACTGGGGCCAACGTCCTGACTTTC. This codes for CASTPGVTGANVLTF.

The genes are TRBV5-3 and TRBJ2-7, with 11 bases aligning to TRBD2. TRBV5-3 is classed as an ORF, of uncertain function. CDR3 length equals 15 residues. V trimming: 0 bases; J trimming: 7 bases; junction bases outside the gene matches: 6. The CDR3 protein is CARSLVAGGLCEQYF. For the CDR3, the DNA is TGTGCCAGAAGCTTGGTAGCGGGGGGGCTTTGTGAGCAGTACTTC.

The chain couples TRBV5-1 to TRBJ1-4; the D is unclear. Trimming stripped 5 bases from V and 4 bases from J, with 9 bases between. This CDR3 spans 13 amino acids. CDR1 SGHRS and CDR2 YFSETQ come from the germline V gene. The DNA of the CDR3 is TGCGCCAGCAGGGAGAGGCGTAATGAAAAACTGTTTTTT. It encodes CASRERRNEKLFF.

J is TRBJ2-3 and V is TRBV19; 11 bases are shared with TRBD1. Germline CDR1 is LNHDA and CDR2 is SQIVND (reference sequence). The CDR3 spans 15 residues. V lost 3 bases, J lost 4 bases, and 3 bases stayed unmatched. CDR3 region: CASSMDRGPSDTQYF. The CDR3 coding sequence is TGTGCCAGTAGTATGGACAGGGGGCCTTCAGATACGCAGTATTTT.